This T cell receptor beta chain appears in the sequencing data of a study of Graves' ophthalmopathy and Graves' hyperthyroidism. Study overall: Upon initial diagnosis and before any treatment, peripheral blood was collected.

Concerning this clonotype: The antigen is undetermined.

Orbital computed tomography and thyroid ultrasound, along with TRAb, serum thyroxine and clinical symptoms, underpinned diagnosis. Points from the study as a whole: Blood samples also showed most expanded thyroid clonotypes exceeding 0.001 frequency. With approximately 88% sensitivity and approximately 79% specificity, a 13-signature model separated ophthalmopathy from stable hyperthyroidism.

As the template, RNA transcripts were used to amplify TCR beta CDR3 regions. First-round RT-PCR with HTBI primers preceded a second-round multiplex PCR. In TCRdb, the multiplex PCR reads were re-called with MiXCR into one record per CDR3 protein. The sample records hundreds of thousands of distinct CDR3 sequences, 22% being singletons. Germline V gene lookup returns CDR1 GTSNPN and CDR2 SVGIG (reference sequence). The CDR3 length is 12 residues. V was clipped by 0 bases and J by 7 bases, with 10 bases between them. The sequence was obtained from a woman aged 18-29 years with stable Graves' hyperthyroidism. Some clones in this sample may be carry-over from other donors' samples. The chain couples TRBV30 to TRBJ2-7; D might be TRBD1 (5 bases). Source material: peripheral blood. CDR3 coding DNA: TGTGCCTGGAGTGTAACCCGACAGGAGCAGTACTTC. This sequence encodes CAWSVTRQEQYF.